Listed here are 6 T cell receptor beta chains from one sample, sequenced in a study of cytomegalovirus exposure and HLA in healthy donors. Primers included in the PCR were 60 Vbeta and 13 Jbeta primers. The method was immunoSEQ multiplex PCR; TCRdb's version includes in-frame clones alone and lacks a portion of them. Of about 160,000 clones in the sample, roughly 80% were seen once. The sequenced material came from PBMCs. The source is a male donor in good health and CMV-seropositive.

J is TRBJ2-7 and V is TRBV7-9; 7 bases match TRBD1. CDR1 and CDR2 from the germline V gene are SEHNR and FQNEAQ (reference sequence). The CDR3 length is 14 residues. The V segment lost 5 bases and the J segment 1 base; nucleotides outside the gene matches: 5. CDR3 in amino acids: CASSLSGQSYEQYF. The CDR3 region has the DNA TGTGCCAGCAGCCTCTCGGGACAGTCCTACGAGCAGTACTTC. The full variable domain, completed using reference TRBV7-9 and TRBJ2-7, is DTGVSQNPRHKITKRGQNVTFRCDPISEHNRLYWYRQTLGQGPEFLTYFQNEAQLEKSRLLSDRFSAERPKGSFSTLEIQRTEQGDSAMYLCASSLSGQSYEQYFGPGTRLTVT.

This sequence joins TRBV25-1 and TRBJ1-5; tentative D call: TRBD1 (6 bases). This CDR3 region has 16 residues. Germline loops: CDR1 MGHDK, CDR2 SYGVNS. V dropped 3 bases and J dropped 6 bases, with 18 bases sitting between them. The CDR3 DNA sequence: TGTGCCAGCAGTGATGTCCACGCAGGGGTAAGTCAGCCCCAGCATTTT. Residues: CASSDVHAGVSQPQHF.

This chain links TRBV4-2 with TRBJ2-7, with 10 bases lining up with TRBD2. V shed 1 base and J 2 bases; nucleotides not matched to a gene: 11. The CDR3 totals 18 residues. The V gene's germline CDR1 is LGHNA and CDR2 YNFKEQ. The CDR3: CASSQAEQPSGSPYEQYF. In DNA, the CDR3 is TGTGCCAGCAGCCAAGCCGAACAGCCTAGCGGGAGTCCCTACGAGCAGTACTTC.

The genes are TRBV5-4 and TRBJ1-2; 8 bases fit TRBD1. Germline lookup yields CDR1 SGHNT and CDR2 YYREEE (reference sequence). The CDR3 runs to 12 residues. Trimming at V came to 4 bases and at J to 7 bases, leaving 3 bases not matched to a gene. The chain's CDR3 is CASSRTGRGYTF. CDR3 DNA sequence: TGTGCCAGCAGCCGGACAGGGCGTGGCTACACCTTC.

The rearrangement joins TRBV7-9 to TRBJ2-3; D might be TRBD2 (6 bases). The CDR3 loop spans 12 amino acids. V was clipped by 5 bases and J by 6 bases, with 9 bases between them. CDR1 and CDR2 from the germline V gene are SEHNR and FQNEAQ (reference sequence). The CDR3 reads CASSELADTQYF. For the CDR3, the DNA is TGTGCCAGCAGCGAACTAGCTGATACGCAGTATTTT. The full variable domain, its missing parts supplied by reference TRBV7-9 and TRBJ2-3, is DTGVSQNPRHKITKRGQNVTFRCDPISEHNRLYWYRQTLGQGPEFLTYFQNEAQLEKSRLLSDRFSAERPKGSFSTLEIQRTEQGDSAMYLCASSELADTQYFGPGTRLTVL.

This rearrangement joins TRBV6-5 to TRBJ1-1, with no clear D. Between the trimmed V and J ends, which lost 7 bases and 0 bases, there was a span of 3 bases. From germline, CDR1 is MNHEY and CDR2 SVGAGI. The CDR3 runs 11 residues. CDR3 DNA: TGTGCCAGCACCTTGAACACTGAAGCTTTCTTT. This encodes CASTLNTEAFF.